This T cell receptor (beta chain) was captured by sequencing in a study of response to subunit inactivated influenza vaccine. The sample holds many counts of this clonotype. The CDR3 loop spans 15 amino acids. Looked up from germline, CDR1 is SGHTA and CDR2 is FQGNSA. V lost 1 base, J lost 5 bases, and 2 bases stayed unmatched. TCRdb fed the RT-PCR reads into MiXCR, producing one record per CDR3 protein. Of roughly 620,000 distinct CDR3 sequences listed, around 10% are singletons. The sample was also reused in another study, on T cells expressing NK-cell markers. This second study says: The authors generated TCR beta cDNA through 5'RACE template switching with UMIs. Investigators obtained TCR beta repertoires from sorted CD3+CD56+NKG2C+, CD3+CD56+NKG2C- and CD3+CD56-NKG2C+ T cells. Sorting was restricted to alpha-beta TCR T cells by an anti-gamma-delta TCR antibody in several experiments. Dominant NKG2C+ clonotypes were found to form about 1.0-7.5% of CD8+ T cells in five to seven donors.

The sequence was collected from a man in his fifties who received an inactivated influenza vaccine. This chain uses TRBV7-2 with TRBJ2-7; 13 bases are shared with TRBD2. Sequencing used PBMCs from blood, obtained on the day of vaccination. As DNA, the CDR3 is TGTGCCAGCAGCTTAGAGGGGACTAGCGGGAACGAGCAGTACTTC. Protein: CASSLEGTSGNEQYF.